This T cell receptor (beta chain) is from a study of blood T cell repertoires in COVID-19. Across the whole study: Spain, Italy and the United States supplied samples that represented acute and convalescent COVID-19. Sources were T cells, B-cell-depleted T cells, or PBMCs; the material itself was cDNA or gDNA.

The trim removed 1 base at V and 3 bases at J, leaving 10 bases unmatched. The CDR3 totals 17 residues. CDR1 and CDR2 from the germline V gene are SGHDT and YYEEEE. Seattle patients were enrolled during active infection and followed longitudinally. Per the authors' pipeline: Using reference gene primer amplification, nucleated cell counts were estimated. Produced via immunoSEQ multiplex PCR; TCRdb's table is partial and in-frame only. D and trimming were read from the DNA, whereas the V and J calls and clone size are those reported in that table. The table lists some 170,000 clones, 80% to 85% of them singletons.

This sequence originates from a woman aged 40 to 55 with COVID-19, enrolled during active disease. The chain joins TRBV5-6 to TRBJ1-3, with 7 bases that match TRBD1. The sample taken for sequencing was peripheral blood. The CDR3 loop reads CASSLPYPGTVGNTIYF. The CDR3 nucleotides are TGTGCCAGCAGCTTGCCATATCCCGGGACAGTTGGAAACACCATATATTTT.